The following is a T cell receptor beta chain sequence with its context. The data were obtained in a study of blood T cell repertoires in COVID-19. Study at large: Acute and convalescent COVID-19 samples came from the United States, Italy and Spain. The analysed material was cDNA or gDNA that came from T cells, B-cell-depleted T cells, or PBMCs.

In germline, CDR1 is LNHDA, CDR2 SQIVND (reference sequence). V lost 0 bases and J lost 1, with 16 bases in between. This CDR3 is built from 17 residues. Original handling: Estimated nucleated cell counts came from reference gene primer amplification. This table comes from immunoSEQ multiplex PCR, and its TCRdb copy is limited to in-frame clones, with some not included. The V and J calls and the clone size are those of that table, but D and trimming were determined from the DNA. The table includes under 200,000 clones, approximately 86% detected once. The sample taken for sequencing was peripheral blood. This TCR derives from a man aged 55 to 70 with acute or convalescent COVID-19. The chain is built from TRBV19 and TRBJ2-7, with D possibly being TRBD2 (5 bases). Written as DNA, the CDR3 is TGTGCCAGTAGTATAGATCCGGAGAGACTATTATCCTACGAGCAGTACTTC. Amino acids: CASSIDPERLLSYEQYF.